This is a list of T cell receptor delta chains from one sample in a study of human gamma delta and Vdelta1 T cells. TCRdb re-called the PCR reads using CATT. The sample contains about 14,000 delta-chain clones, 40% to 60% of which appear only once. These receptors' antigens are unknown. The sample was Vdelta1 gamma-delta T cells from blood grown in culture (DOT cells). The source is a human donor in good health. Both conserved end residues are part of each CDR3. A D gene is named only where the DNA matches it firmly. Rows give clone size only sometimes, using once, few, many, or a class for an expanded clone.

D: -
V: TRDV1
size: -
J: TRDJ1
CDR3: CALGESPRRYTDKLIF
DNA: TGTGCTCTTGGGGAGAGTCCTCGACGGTACACCGATAAACTCATCTTT

D: TRDD3
V: TRDV1
size: few
J: TRDJ1
CDR3: CALGEREDPKHWGAGTDKLIF
DNA: TGTGCTCTTGGGGAACGAGAGGATCCCAAGCACTGGGGTGCAGGCACCGATAAACTCATCTTT

D: TRDD3
V: TRDV1
size: -
J: TRDJ1
CDR3: CALGEKISPRHWGIRLSYTDKLIF
DNA: TGTGCTCTTGGGGAAAAAATCAGCCCCCGTCACTGGGGGATACGTCTCTCGTACACCGATAAACTCATCTTT

D: -
V: TRAV38-2/DV8
size: medium-sized
J: TRDJ1
CDR3: CASQPYTDKLIF
DNA: TGTGCTTCCCAGCCGTACACCGATAAACTCATCTTT

D: TRDD3
V: TRDV1
size: -
J: TRDJ1
CDR3: CALGESPRTGGLPSADKLIF
DNA: TGTGCTCTTGGGGAGAGCCCTCGCACTGGGGGATTACCTAGCGCCGATAAACTCATCTTT

D: -
V: TRDV1
size: -
J: TRDJ1
CDR3: CALGKMGFHSLGGTDKLIF
DNA: TGTGCTCTTGGAAAAATGGGTTTTCATTCACTCGGCGGGACCGATAAACTCATCTTT

D: -
V: TRDV1
size: few
J: TRDJ1
CDR3: CALGETIPGGLIF
DNA: TGTGCTCTTGGGGAAACCATCCCGGGGGGACTCATCTTT

D: -
V: TRDV1
size: -
J: TRDJ1
CDR3: CALGEPVKGSTDKLIF
DNA: TGTGCTCTTGGGGAACCAGTTAAAGGGTCCACCGATAAACTCATCTTT

D: -
V: TRDV1
size: -
J: TRDJ1
CDR3: CALGVSFLLAGEYTDKLIF
DNA: TGTGCTCTTGGGGTCTCGTTCCTCCTTGCTGGGGAGTACACCGATAAACTCATCTTT

D: TRDD3
V: TRDV1
size: few
J: TRDJ1
CDR3: CALGELERTILGDGSDKLIF
DNA: TGTGCTCTTGGGGAACTAGAGAGAACAATACTGGGGGATGGATCCGATAAACTCATCTTT

D: TRDD3
V: TRDV1
size: -
J: TRDJ1
CDR3: CALSARGYPKLIF
DNA: TGTGCTCTCTCGGCTCGGGGATACCCTAAACTCATCTTT

D: TRDD3
V: TRDV1
size: few
J: TRDJ1
CDR3: CALGDLSATTSTGGCTDKLIF
DNA: TGTGCTCTTGGGGATCTTAGTGCGACCACCAGTACTGGGGGATGTACCGATAAACTCATCTTT

D: TRDD3
V: TRDV1
size: few
J: TRDJ1
CDR3: CALGPSQSQEDTPGYTTDKLIF
DNA: TGTGCTCTTGGGCCATCCCAGTCCCAGGAGGATACGCCAGGCTATACCACCGATAAACTCATCTTT

D: TRDD3
V: TRDV1
size: few
J: TRDJ1
CDR3: CALGEPLGLRLGVWKLIF
DNA: TGTGCTCTTGGGGAACCCCTGGGCCTACGCCTGGGGGTCTGGAAACTCATCTTT

D: TRDD3
V: TRDV1
size: few
J: TRDJ1
CDR3: CALGEIRMTGGYDYTDKLIF
DNA: TGTGCTCTTGGGGAAATACGAATGACTGGGGGCTACGACTACACCGATAAACTCATCTTT

D: TRDD3
V: TRDV1
size: -
J: TRDJ3
CDR3: CALGECHTGGPQSSWDPRQMFF
DNA: TGTGCTCTTGGGGAATGCCATACTGGGGGACCGCAAAGCTCCTGGGACCCCCGACAGATGTTTTTC

D: TRDD3
V: TRDV1
size: -
J: TRDJ1
CDR3: CALGEDGTEGSFLLGDTGYTDKLIF
DNA: TGTGCTCTTGGGGAAGATGGCACCGAGGGTAGTTTCCTACTGGGGGATACGGGGTACACCGATAAACTCATCTTT

D: TRDD3
V: TRDV1
size: -
J: TRDJ1
CDR3: CALGANWGRLYTDKLIF
DNA: TGTGCTCTTGGGGCTAACTGGGGGAGACTGTACACCGATAAACTCATCTTT

D: -
V: TRDV1
size: -
J: TRDJ1
CDR3: CALGDLPPLGILHITDKLIF
DNA: TGTGCTCTTGGGGACCTTCCTCCCCTGGGGATCCTCCACATTACCGATAAACTCATCTTT

D: -
V: TRDV1
size: once
J: TRDJ1
CDR3: CALGEGSIRHKLIF
DNA: TGTGCTCTTGGGGAAGGGAGTATTAGACATAAACTCATCTTT

D: TRDD3
V: TRDV1
size: -
J: TRDJ1
CDR3: CALGTTFLLPHWGANTDKLIF
DNA: TGTGCTCTTGGAACCACGTTCCTCCTCCCCCACTGGGGGGCCAACACCGATAAACTCATCTTT

D: -
V: TRDV1
size: -
J: TRDJ1
CDR3: CALGEGHGFGVYTDKLIF
DNA: TGTGCTCTTGGGGAAGGCCATGGGTTCGGGGTATACACCGATAAACTCATCTTT

D: -
V: TRDV1
size: -
J: TRDJ1
CDR3: CALGELGSKLYPPDNTGLYTDKLIF
DNA: TGTGCTCTTGGGGAACTAGGCTCGAAGTTGTATCCCCCTGACAATACGGGGTTGTACACCGATAAACTCATCTTT

D: TRDD3
V: TRDV1
size: -
J: TRDJ1
CDR3: CALGEVLTGVKRGYTDKLIF
DNA: TGTGCTCTTGGGGAAGTTCTCACTGGGGTCAAAAGGGGTTACACCGATAAACTCATCTTT

D: TRDD3
V: TRDV1
size: once
J: TRDJ3
CDR3: CALGELGPDNSIGGPPTWDTRQMFF
DNA: TGTGCTCTTGGGGAACTAGGTCCAGATAACTCTATTGGGGGACCCCCGACCTGGGACACCCGACAGATGTTTTTC

D: TRDD3
V: TRDV1
size: -
J: TRDJ1
CDR3: CALGELSPAAYPPTGDTPYTDKLIF
DNA: TGTGCTCTTGGGGAACTAAGCCCTGCCGCATACCCTCCTACGGGGGATACGCCGTACACCGATAAACTCATCTTT

D: TRDD3
V: TRDV1
size: -
J: TRDJ1
CDR3: CALGATLLPNVGPGGYFDKLIF
DNA: TGTGCTCTTGGGGCTACCCTCTTACCCAACGTTGGGCCTGGGGGATACTTCGATAAACTCATCTTT

D: TRDD3
V: TRDV1
size: -
J: TRDJ1
CDR3: CALGEPGGSVTDKLIF
DNA: TGTGCTCTTGGGGAACCCGGGGGATCCGTCACCGATAAACTCATCTTT

D: -
V: TRDV1
size: few
J: TRDJ1
CDR3: CALGTRAPSYVSAFTDPKLIF
DNA: TGTGCTCTTGGGACCCGGGCACCGTCCTACGTGTCGGCCTTCACCGACCCTAAACTCATCTTT

D: -
V: TRDV1
size: -
J: TRDJ1
CDR3: CALGEQAFPSRRAPTDKLIF
DNA: TGTGCTCTTGGGGAACAGGCCTTCCCCAGCCGGAGAGCCCCCACCGATAAACTCATCTTT

D: -
V: TRAV29/DV5
size: -
J: TRDJ1
CDR3: CSVLLCSKMYLPPVLGESLYTDKLIF
DNA: -

D: TRDD3
V: TRDV1
size: -
J: TRDJ1
CDR3: CALGESLVVPPTGGYASNREDGDKLIF
DNA: TGTGCTCTTGGGGAATCCCTGGTTGTTCCCCCCACTGGGGGATACGCGTCGAACCGGGAGGACGGCGATAAACTCATCTTT

D: TRDD3
V: TRDV1
size: few
J: TRDJ1
CDR3: CALGESFRSRGDKGKLIF
DNA: TGTGCTCTTGGGGAATCATTTAGATCCCGCGGGGATAAGGGTAAACTCATCTTT

D: -
V: TRDV1
size: once
J: TRDJ1
CDR3: CALGEYWTGTGRVPFLYTDKLIF
DNA: TGTGCTCTTGGGGAATACTGGACTGGTACTGGCCGAGTCCCCTTTCTGTACACCGATAAACTCATCTTT

D: TRDD3
V: TRDV1
size: -
J: TRDJ1
CDR3: CALGENNYSRAGGYGNTDKLIF
DNA: TGTGCTCTTGGGGAAAACAATTATTCCCGTGCTGGGGGATATGGTAACACCGATAAACTCATCTTT

D: TRDD3
V: TRDV1
size: -
J: TRDJ1
CDR3: CALGELPYWGPNADKLIF
DNA: TGTGCTCTTGGGGAACTCCCCTACTGGGGGCCAAACGCCGATAAACTCATCTTT

D: TRDD2
V: TRDV1
size: few
J: TRDJ1
CDR3: CALGDRLPTGGIDSQPYTDKLIF
DNA: TGTGCTCTTGGGGACCGACTTCCTACGGGAGGGATTGACTCCCAACCGTACACCGATAAACTCATCTTT

D: TRDD3
V: TRDV1
size: few
J: TRDJ1
CDR3: CALGEVTGGYYTDKLIF
DNA: TGTGCTCTTGGGGAAGTGACTGGGGGATACTACACCGATAAACTCATCTTT

D: -
V: TRDV1
size: -
J: TRDJ1
CDR3: CALGGRPFRLGTLKLIF
DNA: TGTGCTCTTGGGGGGAGACCCTTCCGGCTGGGGACCCTTAAACTCATCTTT

D: TRDD3
V: TRDV1
size: -
J: TRDJ1
CDR3: CALGEGTALGDGYTDKLIF
DNA: TGTGCTCTTGGGGAAGGAACCGCACTGGGGGACGGGTACACCGATAAACTCATCTTT

D: TRDD3
V: TRDV1
size: few
J: TRDJ1
CDR3: CALGELIRYWGTPTDKLIF
DNA: TGTGCTCTTGGGGAACTAATAAGGTACTGGGGGACCCCGACCGATAAACTCATCTTT

D: TRDD3
V: TRDV1
size: -
J: TRDJ1
CDR3: CALGPPPTCALTGGYDLHTDKLIF
DNA: TGTGCTCTTGGGCCTCCCCCTACCTGCGCCTTGACTGGGGGATACGATCTGCACACCGATAAACTCATCTTT

D: -
V: TRDV1
size: -
J: TRDJ1
CDR3: CALGEPSVWGAHKWADKLIF
DNA: TGTGCTCTTGGGGAACCCTCGGTTTGGGGGGCTCATAAGTGGGCCGATAAACTCATCTTT

D: TRDD3
V: TRDV1
size: -
J: TRDJ1
CDR3: CALGETTPYWGIRANDTDKLIF
DNA: TGTGCTCTTGGGGAAACTACACCTTACTGGGGGATACGCGCCAACGACACCGATAAACTCATCTTT

D: TRDD3
V: TRDV1
size: -
J: TRDJ1
CDR3: CALGERREITGGPYFTDKLIF
DNA: TGTGCTCTTGGGGAACGGCGGGAGATTACTGGGGGACCATATTTCACCGATAAACTCATCTTT

D: -
V: TRDV1
size: once
J: TRDJ1
CDR3: CALGEPIKGRGQYPDKLIF
DNA: TGTGCTCTTGGGGAACCCATCAAAGGGCGGGGGCAGTACCCCGATAAACTCATCTTT

D: TRDD3
V: TRDV1
size: -
J: TRDJ1
CDR3: CALGEPLPTWDWGSRGADKLIF
DNA: TGTGCTCTTGGGGAACCTCTCCCCACCTGGGACTGGGGATCCCGTGGAGCCGATAAACTCATCTTT

D: TRDD3
V: TRDV1
size: few
J: TRDJ1
CDR3: CALGVRASSTVLGDTQYTDKLIF
DNA: TGTGCTCTTGGGGTCCGCGCCTCCTCGACAGTACTGGGGGATACGCAGTACACCGATAAACTCATCTTT

D: TRDD3
V: TRDV1
size: -
J: TRDJ1
CDR3: CALGPPKRQLWGIRGHVANTDKLIF
DNA: TGTGCTCTTGGGCCCCCTAAGAGGCAACTCTGGGGGATACGGGGACATGTTGCTAATACCGATAAACTCATCTTT

D: -
V: TRDV2
size: -
J: TRDJ1
CDR3: CACLSPGIF
DNA: TGTGCCTGCTTGTCGCCCGGCATCTTT

D: -
V: TRDV1
size: few
J: TRDJ1
CDR3: CALGRLVLYDKLIF
DNA: TGTGCTCTTGGGCGCCTTGTACTGTATGATAAACTCATCTTT

D: -
V: TRDV1
size: -
J: TRDJ1
CDR3: CALGEYLEVARVKYTDKLIF
DNA: TGTGCTCTTGGGGAATACCTAGAAGTCGCCCGCGTGAAATACACCGATAAACTCATCTTT

D: TRDD3
V: TRDV1
size: -
J: TRDJ1
CDR3: CALGDGPRLGDTDKLIF
DNA: TGTGCTCTTGGGGACGGTCCTCGACTGGGGGACACCGATAAACTCATCTTT

D: -
V: TRDV1
size: -
J: TRDJ1
CDR3: CALGAYFLNGIRPWGYTDKLIF
DNA: TGTGCTCTTGGGGCCTACTTCCTAAATGGGATACGCCCTTGGGGGTACACCGATAAACTCATCTTT

D: TRDD3
V: TRDV1
size: -
J: TRDJ1
CDR3: CALGELPLQPGVYWGMRTDKLIF
DNA: TGTGCTCTTGGGGAACTCCCTCTCCAGCCGGGGGTTTACTGGGGGATGCGAACCGATAAACTCATCTTT

D: TRDD3
V: TRDV1
size: -
J: TRDJ1
CDR3: CALGELDLDPTGSDWGIRFSTDKLIF
DNA: TGTGCTCTTGGGGAACTAGATTTGGATCCTACCGGGTCGGACTGGGGGATACGCTTCTCGACCGATAAACTCATCTTT

D: -
V: TRDV1
size: medium-sized
J: TRDJ1
CDR3: CALGELTGDTDKLIF
DNA: TGTGCTCTTGGGGAACTAACCGGGGACACCGATAAACTCATCTTT

D: TRDD3
V: TRDV1
size: -
J: TRDJ1
CDR3: CALGEDLLWGPSTDKLIF
DNA: TGTGCTCTTGGGGAAGACTTGCTCTGGGGGCCTTCCACCGATAAACTCATCTTT

D: TRDD3
V: TRDV1
size: -
J: TRDJ1
CDR3: CALGERLGDRETDKLIF
DNA: TGTGCTCTTGGGGAACGACTGGGGGATAGGGAAACCGATAAACTCATCTTT